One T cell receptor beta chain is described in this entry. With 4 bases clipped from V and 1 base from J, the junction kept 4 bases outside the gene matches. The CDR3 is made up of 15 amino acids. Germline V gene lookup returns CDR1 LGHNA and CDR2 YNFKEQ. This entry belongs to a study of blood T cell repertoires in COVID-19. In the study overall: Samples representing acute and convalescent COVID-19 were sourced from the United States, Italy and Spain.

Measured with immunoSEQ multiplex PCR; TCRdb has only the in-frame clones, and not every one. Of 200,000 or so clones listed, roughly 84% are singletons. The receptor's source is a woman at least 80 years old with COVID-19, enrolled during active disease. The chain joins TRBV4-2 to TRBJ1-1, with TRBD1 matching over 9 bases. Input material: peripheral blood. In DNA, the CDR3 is TGTGCCAGCAGCCCGATGGGACAGGGGAACACTGAAGCTTTCTTT. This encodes CASSPMGQGNTEAFF.